This T cell receptor (beta chain) was identified in a study of response to subunit inactivated influenza vaccine. TCRdb recomputed calls from the RT-PCR reads with MiXCR, one row per CDR3 protein. Found here are about 500,000 distinct CDR3 sequences, more than 15% of them singletons; the top ten hold less than 4%. This clonotype was seen a handful of times. The antigen is not known. Findings and limits, study-wide: Each seasonal influenza vaccination, the authors suggested, recruits few new T cells.

Germline loops: CDR1 SQVTM, CDR2 ANQGSEA. V shed 4 bases and J 5 bases; nucleotides not matched to a gene: 10. The CDR3 covers 14 residues. The V call is TRBV29-1, the J call TRBJ2-5; 7 bases agree with TRBD1. The source of this sequence is a man between 50 and 69 years old who received an inactivated influenza vaccine. The sample consisted of CD4+ T cells sorted from PBMCs, taken around 25 months after vaccination. CDR3 amino acids: CSVAVGGRRETQYF. CDR3 sequence (DNA): TGCAGCGTTGCGGTAGGGGGCAGAAGGGAGACCCAGTACTTC.